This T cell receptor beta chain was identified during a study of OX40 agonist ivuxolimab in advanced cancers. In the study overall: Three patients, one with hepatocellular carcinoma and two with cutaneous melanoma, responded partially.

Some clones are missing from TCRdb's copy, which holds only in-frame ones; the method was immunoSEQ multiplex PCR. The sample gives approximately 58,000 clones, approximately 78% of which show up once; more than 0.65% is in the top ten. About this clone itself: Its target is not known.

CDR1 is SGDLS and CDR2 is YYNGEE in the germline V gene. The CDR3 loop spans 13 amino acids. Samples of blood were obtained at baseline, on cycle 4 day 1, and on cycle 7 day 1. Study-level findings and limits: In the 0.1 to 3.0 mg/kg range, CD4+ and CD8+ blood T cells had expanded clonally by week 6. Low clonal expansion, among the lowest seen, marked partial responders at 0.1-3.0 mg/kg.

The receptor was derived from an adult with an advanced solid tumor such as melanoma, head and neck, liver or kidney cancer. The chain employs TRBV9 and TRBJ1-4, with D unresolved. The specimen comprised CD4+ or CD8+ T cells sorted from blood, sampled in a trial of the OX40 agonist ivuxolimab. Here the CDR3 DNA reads TGTGAAACCCCGAAATCTGAGAATGAAAAACTGTTTTTT. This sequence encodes CETPKSENEKLFF.